The sample holds a few counts of the clone carrying this T cell receptor beta chain. The target antigen is unknown. The treatment here: oral pan-JAK inhibitor, 5-10 mg twice daily. This entry belongs to a study of CD8+ T cells in alopecia areata. As for the study in general: Twice a day, 5 to 10 mg of oral tofacitinib was administered to treated patients. Using the percentage of affected scalp area, treated patients' severity was scored.

Findings and limits, study-wide: Elevated clonality characterized lesional scalp relative to normal scalp, particularly in alopecia totalis/universalis.

The authors extracted RNA and reverse transcribed it into cDNA as the sequencing template. The repertoire was sequenced with immunoSEQ multiplex PCR; TCRdb's copy has only in-frame clones and lacks some. The sample has some 210,000 clones, approximately 67% seen once. This CDR3 is built from 15 residues. In germline, CDR1 is MNHNY, CDR2 SVGAGI (reference sequence). V gave up 4 bases and J gave up 5 bases, with 17 bases separating them. This specimen was CD4+ T cells sorted from blood, taken at week 44, from a patient treated with tofacitinib. The TCR was taken from a human donor with alopecia areata. This chain connects TRBV6-6 to TRBJ2-5, with TRBD2 as a possible D gene (5 bases). The CDR3 DNA sequence: TGTGCCAGCAGTTGGGGAGAGTCACTGACCGAGACCCAGTACTTC. Protein: CASSWGESLTETQYF.